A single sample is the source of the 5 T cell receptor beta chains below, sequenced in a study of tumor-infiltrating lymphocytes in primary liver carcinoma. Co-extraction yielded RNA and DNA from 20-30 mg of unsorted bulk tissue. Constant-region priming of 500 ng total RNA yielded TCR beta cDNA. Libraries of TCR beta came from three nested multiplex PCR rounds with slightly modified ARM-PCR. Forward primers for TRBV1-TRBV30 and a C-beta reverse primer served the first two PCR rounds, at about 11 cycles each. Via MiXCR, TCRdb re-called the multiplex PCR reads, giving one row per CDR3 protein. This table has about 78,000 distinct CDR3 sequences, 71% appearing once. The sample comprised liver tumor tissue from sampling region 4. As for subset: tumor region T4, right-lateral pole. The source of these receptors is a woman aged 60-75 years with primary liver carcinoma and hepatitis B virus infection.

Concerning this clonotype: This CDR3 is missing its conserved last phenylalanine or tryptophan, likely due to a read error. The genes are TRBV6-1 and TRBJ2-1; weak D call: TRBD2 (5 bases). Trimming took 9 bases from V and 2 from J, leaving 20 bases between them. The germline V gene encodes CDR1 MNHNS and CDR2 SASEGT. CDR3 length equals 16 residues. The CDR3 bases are TGTGCCAGTCCTAGCAAGAAACCTACTACCTACAATGAGCAGTTCTTA. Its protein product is CASPSKKPTTYNEQFL.

The CDR3 protein is CSAKSGTSSGELFF. The CDR3 bases are TGCAGTGCGAAATCCGGGACTAGCTCCGGGGAGCTGTTTTTT. The chain carries TRBV20-1 and TRBJ2-2, with 9 bases matching TRBD2. V was clipped by 6 bases and J by 6 bases; unmatched bases: 8. Germline V gene sequence: CDR1 DFQATT, CDR2 SNEGSKA (reference sequence). This CDR3 region has 14 residues.

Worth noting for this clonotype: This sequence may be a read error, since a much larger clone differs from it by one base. CDR3 in DNA: TGTGCCAGCAGCCACGGCGTGACTAGCGGACCCTCAGACAATGAGCAGTTCTTC. This gives the protein CASSHGVTSGPSDNEQFF. The chain employs TRBV14 and TRBJ2-1; TRBD2 matches 9 bases. The CDR3 is 18 residues long. Unmatched junction bases numbered 14, after V lost 3 bases and J lost 5 bases. Germline CDR1 is SGHDN and CDR2 is FVKESK.

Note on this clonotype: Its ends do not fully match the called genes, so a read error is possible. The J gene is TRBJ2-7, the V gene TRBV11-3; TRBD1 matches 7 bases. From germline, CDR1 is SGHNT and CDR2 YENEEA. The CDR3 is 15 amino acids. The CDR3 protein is CASSSRGQPGYEQYF. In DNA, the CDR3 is TGCGCCAGCAGCTCACGGGGACAGCCGGGCTACGAGCAGTACTTC.

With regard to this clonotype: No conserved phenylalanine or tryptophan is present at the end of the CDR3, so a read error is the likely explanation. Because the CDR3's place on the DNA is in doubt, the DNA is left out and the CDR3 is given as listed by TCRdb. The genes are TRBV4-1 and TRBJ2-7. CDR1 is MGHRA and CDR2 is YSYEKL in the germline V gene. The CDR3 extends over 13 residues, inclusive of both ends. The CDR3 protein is CASRGNGRYEQYL.